This T cell receptor (beta chain) was captured in a study of regulatory T cells in long-lasting Graves disease. In building TCR beta libraries, iRepertoire HTBI primers were used together with Arm-PCR of CDR3 regions. TCRdb re-called the multiplex PCR reads with MiXCR, one entry per CDR3 protein. The sample records 350,000 to 450,000 distinct CDR3 sequences, 16% being singletons. General study points: Few sampled subjects may have lowered accuracy. Shared public clonotypes totalled about 2,800 in persistent patients, compared with over 800 in new patients.

Time point denoted: newly diagnosed GD, antithyroid drugs for less than 3 months. The TCR library used RNA extracted from PBMCs. This clonotype was counted many times. The antigen is undetermined. These records were also assigned to another study, of T cells in Graves' hyperthyroidism and ophthalmopathy. From that paper: Clonotypes that were expanded in thyroid above 0.001 mostly appeared in blood too. Using 13 V-J features, a model discriminated ophthalmopathy from stable hyperthyroidism.

The input for sequencing was peripheral blood mononuclear cells (PBMCs), taken at new diagnosis, from a patient treated with antithyroid drugs. This sequence was found in a man between 40 and 49 years old with Graves disease.

The CDR3 region is CASSQEASPRYEQYF. In DNA form, the CDR3 reads TGCGCCAGCAGCCAAGAGGCTAGCCCTCGCTACGAGCAGTACTTC. The chain couples TRBV4-3 to TRBJ2-7, with D tentatively TRBD2 (5 bases). Germline CDR1 is LGHNA and CDR2 is YSLEER. Deletions cut 0 bases from V and 3 bases from J, with 12 bases between. This CDR3 region has 15 residues.